This T cell receptor (beta chain) was identified in a study of control samples from healthy donors and cancer patients. The repertoire was sequenced with immunoSEQ multiplex PCR; TCRdb's copy has only in-frame clones and lacks some. Of 65,000 to 85,000 clones listed, over 75% are singletons. The CDR3 runs to 15 residues. V was pared by 0 bases and J by 2 bases, with 9 bases between. Germline CDR1 SGDLS, CDR2 YYNGEE. The source material was PBMCs. The genes are TRBV9 and TRBJ1-3; TRBD1 is a possible D gene (6 bases). This TCR came from a woman aged 45-59 years with head and neck cancer. DNA of the CDR3: TGTGCCAGCAGCGTAGGACAGGACCCTGGAAACACCATATATTTT. This codes for CASSVGQDPGNTIYF.